These 32 T cell receptor beta chains share one sample of origin, sequenced in a study of early T cells in non-severe SARS-CoV-2 infection. Via MiXCR, TCRdb re-called the 5' RACE reads, giving one row per CDR3 protein. The sample records more than 35,000 distinct CDR3 sequences, roughly 5.7% being singletons. Material for sequencing was whole blood. These receptors originate from an adult who was a healthcare worker with PCR-confirmed SARS-CoV-2 infection or an uninfected control (not recorded which).

This clonotype has ten or more counts. The J gene is TRBJ2-4, the V gene TRBV29-1; D remains ambiguous. CDR1 SQVTM and CDR2 ANQGSEA come from the germline V gene. V gave up 4 bases and J gave up 6 bases, with 4 bases separating them. There are 10 residues in the CDR3. CDR3 DNA: TGCAGCGTTGGGGGAAACATTCAGTACTTC. It is translated as CSVGGNIQYF.

This clonotype has a handful of counts. This chain links TRBV5-5 with TRBJ2-5, with a tentative D call TRBD1 (6 bases). Germline V CDR1 and CDR2: SGHKS, YYEKEE (reference sequence). Trimming shortened V by 1 base and J by 4 bases, and 8 bases separated the two germline ends. CDR3 size: 13 residues. CDR3 nucleotide sequence: TGTGCCAGCAGCTTGCGGACAGCAGAGACCCAGTACTTC. Amino acids: CASSLRTAETQYF.

Sample share makes this clonotype medium-sized (0.01 to 0.1%). The chain uses TRBV3-1 and TRBJ1-5, with D unresolved. The ends were cut back, 1 base at V and 6 bases at J, with 13 bases in the middle. Germline assignment: CDR1 LGHDT and CDR2 YNNKEL (reference sequence). The length of the CDR3 is 15 residues. The CDR3 here is CASSQGRNMAQPQHF. In nucleotides, the CDR3 is TGTGCCAGCAGCCAAGGCCGGAACATGGCTCAGCCCCAGCATTTT.

By sample share, this clonotype is medium-sized (0.01 to 0.1%). The chain couples TRBV12-3 or TRBV12-4 to TRBJ1-5; a possible D gene is TRBD1 (5 bases). The CDR3 has 13 amino acids. V dropped 1 base and J dropped 7 bases, with 8 bases sitting between them. The CDR3: CASSLGGEQPQHF. The CDR3 DNA follows: TGTGCCAGCAGTTTAGGAGGGGAACAGCCCCAGCATTTT.

This clonotype was recorded many times. The chain employs TRBV27 and TRBJ2-2; D is perhaps TRBD2 (5 bases). The CDR3 spans 12 residues. Trimming pared 3 bases from V and 6 bases from J, leaving 5 bases between. Germline V lookup: CDR1 MNHEY, CDR2 SMNVEV (reference sequence). Here the CDR3 reads CASSLRAGELFF. The CDR3 DNA reads as TGTGCCAGCAGTTTGAGGGCCGGGGAGCTGTTTTTT.

The rearrangement joins TRBV9 to TRBJ2-1; D perhaps matches TRBD1 (7 bases). The CDR3 spans 15 residues. Trimming took off 0 bases at V and 7 bases at J, with 14 bases between the two ends. Germline lookup yields CDR1 SGDLS and CDR2 YYNGEE. Here the CDR3 DNA reads TGTGCCAGCAGCGTAGGCCCAGGGGGGCCGAATGAGCAGTTCTTC. Residues: CASSVGPGGPNEQFF.

This clonotype has a count of ten or more. This chain links TRBV20-1 with TRBJ1-2; tentative D call: TRBD1 (6 bases). Trimming pared 5 bases from V and 6 bases from J, leaving 19 bases between. The V gene's germline CDR1 is DFQATT and CDR2 SNEGSKA (reference sequence). The length of the CDR3 is 14 residues. The CDR3 region is CSAGGRGVSDGYTF. In DNA, the CDR3 is TGCAGTGCTGGGGGAAGGGGGGTAAGCGATGGCTACACCTTC.

The gene calls are TRBV7-7 and TRBJ2-5, with 7 bases that match TRBD1. Germline V gene sequence: CDR1 SSHAT, CDR2 FNYEAQ (reference sequence). The CDR3 is 11 residues long. The V gene end was trimmed by 6 bases and the J gene end by 10 bases; junction bases not matched to a gene: 5. In nucleotides, the CDR3 is TGTGCCAGCAGTATTGGACAGGTCCAGTACTTC. Its translation: CASSIGQVQYF.

This clonotype has a handful of counts. The gene calls are TRBV2 and TRBJ2-1; tentative D call: TRBD2 (6 bases). With 4 bases removed from V and 4 bases from J, the gap between germline ends came to 17 bases. CDR1 is SNHLY and CDR2 is FYNNEI in the germline V gene. This CDR3 is 16 amino acids long. The CDR3 region has the DNA TGTGCCAGCAGTGTTGGGACTCGGGGGTCTTACAATGAGCAGTTCTTC. This gives the protein CASSVGTRGSYNEQFF.

This clonotype occurred many times. The chain links TRBV3-1 to TRBJ2-7; TRBD2 matches at 8 bases. CDR1 and CDR2 (germline): LGHDT, YNNKEL (reference sequence). The CDR3 spans 15 residues. Germline trimming cut 2 bases from V and 3 bases from J; bases unmatched to any gene: 6. CDR3 region: CASSQRLASIYEQYF. The CDR3 coding sequence is TGTGCCAGCAGCCAACGACTAGCGAGTATCTACGAGCAGTACTTC.

The sample holds many counts of this clonotype. The chain has TRBV2 and TRBJ2-7; D perhaps matches TRBD2 (6 bases). The CDR3 loop spans 13 amino acids. The germline V and J ends were trimmed by 4 bases and 7 bases, with 14 bases remaining between them. Germline CDR1 reads SNHLY; CDR2 reads FYNNEI. CDR3 sequence reads: CASSGEDWREQYF. In DNA, the CDR3 is TGTGCCAGCAGTGGGGAGGACTGGCGGGAGCAGTACTTC.

This clonotype showed up many times. The chain links TRBV6-6 to TRBJ1-2, with a weak D call TRBD1 (5 bases). The V end was cut by 2 bases, the J end by 8 bases, with 12 bases between. The CDR3 totals 13 residues. Germline V gives CDR1 MNHNY, CDR2 SVGAGI (reference sequence). In DNA form, the CDR3 reads TGTGCCAGCAGTTACGGGCAGGGCCGCGGCTACACCTTC. This translates into CASSYGQGRGYTF.

This clonotype was counted ten times or more. This chain uses TRBV12-3 or TRBV12-4 with TRBJ2-7; D is undetermined. The CDR3 has 12 amino acids. Deletions cut 6 bases from V and 3 bases from J, with 9 bases between. The CDR3 DNA sequence: TGTGCCAGCAGCACCCGTCTCTACGAGCAGTACTTC. It is translated as CASSTRLYEQYF.

The chain carries TRBV19 and TRBJ2-7; 8 bases align to TRBD2. CDR3 length: 15 residues. Germline V lookup: CDR1 LNHDA, CDR2 SQIVND (reference sequence). Trimming cost V 4 bases and J 2 bases; bases outside gene matches: 7. This CDR3 reads CASSTHEAGAYEQYF. CDR3 bases: TGTGCCAGTAGTACCCACGAAGCGGGAGCCTACGAGCAGTACTTC.

The sample holds many counts of this clonotype. The chain couples TRBV5-1 to TRBJ2-5; the D is unclear. Germline V gives CDR1 SGHRS, CDR2 YFSETQ. The CDR3 has 13 residues. Trimming pared 2 bases from V and 2 bases from J, leaving 7 bases between. CDR3 in amino acids: CASSFVPQETQYF. The CDR3, as DNA: TGCGCCAGCAGCTTCGTCCCGCAAGAGACCCAGTACTTC.

The rearrangement links TRBV10-2 to TRBJ1-3; weak D call: TRBD1 (5 bases). Germline V CDR1 and CDR2: WSHSY, SAAADI. The CDR3 extends over 15 amino acids. The V and J ends lost 5 bases and 4 bases respectively, with 15 bases between them. DNA of the CDR3: TGCGCCAGCAGTAAGACAGAGCTCGGGGGAAACACCATATATTTT. Its protein is CASSKTELGGNTIYF.

This clonotype was seen a few times. V usage is TRBV7-2 and J usage is TRBJ2-1; possible D gene TRBD1, 6 bases. The CDR3 consists of 15 residues. V shed 0 bases and J shed 4 bases, with 10 bases lying between them. Germline V gives CDR1 SGHTA, CDR2 FQGNSA. In nucleotides, the CDR3 is TGTGCCAGCAGCTTAGCCTCAGGGGAATACAATGAGCAGTTCTTC. Translated, it gives CASSLASGEYNEQFF. The variable domain in full, completed from reference TRBV7-2 and TRBJ2-1, reads GAGVSQSPSNKVTEKGKDVELRCDPISGHTALYWYRQSLGQGLEFLIYFQGNSAPDKSGLPSDRFSAERTGGSVSTLTIQRTQQEDSAVYLCASSLASGEYNEQFFGPGTRLTVL.

The V call is TRBV30, the J call TRBJ2-1, with 10 positions matching TRBD2. CDR1 and CDR2 from the germline V gene are GTSNPN and SVGIG (reference sequence). The CDR3 is 15 residues long. V lost 2 bases, J lost 6 bases, and 7 bases stayed unmatched. This CDR3 is CAWSTPGLATNEQFF. The DNA of the CDR3 is TGTGCCTGGAGTACCCCGGGACTAGCGACCAATGAGCAGTTCTTC.

V is TRBV10-3 and J is TRBJ2-2; TRBD2 matches at 12 bases. Unmatched junction bases numbered 2, after V lost 5 bases and J lost 4 bases. In germline, CDR1 is ENHRY, CDR2 SYGVKD. CDR3 length: 15 residues. Here the CDR3 reads CAISLAGGSTGELFF. The CDR3 nucleotides are TGTGCCATCAGTCTAGCGGGAGGGAGCACCGGGGAGCTGTTTTTT.

This clonotype has more than one count but fewer than ten. The chain is built from TRBV7-3 and TRBJ2-1; D is perhaps TRBD2 (5 bases). Trimming shortened V by 4 bases and J by 10 bases, and 14 bases separated the two germline ends. Germline V gene data show CDR1 as SGHTA and CDR2 as FQGTGA. There are 13 residues in the CDR3. The CDR3 here is CASSWTPSAEQFF. CDR3 DNA sequence: TGTGCCAGCAGCTGGACTCCGAGCGCAGAGCAGTTCTTC.

This clonotype was seen a handful of times. The rearrangement uses TRBV11-3 and TRBJ2-1; 9 bases agree with TRBD2. V shed 4 bases, J shed 8 bases, and the junction held 6 bases outside the gene matches. This CDR3 is 14 amino acids long. Per germline, CDR1 SGHNT and CDR2 YENEEA. The CDR3 region has the DNA TGTGCCAGCAGCTCAGCGGGAGGAAGGCATGAGCAGTTCTTC. As protein: CASSSAGGRHEQFF.

This clonotype has a count of ten or more. The chain has TRBV20-1 and TRBJ2-7, with 10 bases matching TRBD1. This CDR3 has 18 amino acids. The germline gives CDR1 DFQATT, CDR2 SNEGSKA (reference sequence). Trimming cost V 3 bases and J 4 bases; bases outside gene matches: 18. The CDR3 bases are TGCAGTGCTAGGGGGGCCAACTCTCCGGGACAGGGGTTTTACGAGCAGTACTTC. This gives the protein CSARGANSPGQGFYEQYF.

Many counts were recorded for this clonotype. The chain employs TRBV20-1 and TRBJ1-1; tentative D call: TRBD1 (6 bases). The CDR3 totals 14 residues. V was trimmed by 6 bases and J by 0 bases, leaving 14 bases between them. From germline, CDR1 is DFQATT and CDR2 SNEGSKA (reference sequence). CDR3 bases: TGCAGTGCAATGGGCGACAGGATGAACACTGAAGCTTTCTTT. It translates to CSAMGDRMNTEAFF.

This clonotype was detected a few times. The rearrangement uses TRBV5-1 and TRBJ1-1; D unclear. The CDR3 loop spans 15 amino acids. The germline CDR1 and CDR2 sequences are SGHRS and YFSETQ. Trimming cost V 0 bases and J 3 bases, with 12 bases left between them. This CDR3 is CASSLGPGGDTEAFF. The CDR3 coding sequence is TGCGCCAGCAGCTTGGGCCCAGGAGGCGACACTGAAGCTTTCTTT. Based on the CDR3 plus reference TRBV5-1 and TRBJ1-1, the full variable domain is KAGVTQTPRYLIKTRGQQVTLSCSPISGHRSVSWYQQTPGQGLQFLFEYFSETQRNKGNFPGRFSGRQFSNSRSEMNVSTLELGDSALYLCASSLGPGGDTEAFFGQGTRLTVV.

The chain links TRBV30 to TRBJ1-1; possible D gene TRBD1, 5 bases. Per germline, CDR1 GTSNPN and CDR2 SVGIG (reference sequence). This CDR3 comprises 12 residues. V lost 4 bases to trimming and J lost 5 bases, with 11 bases between them. For the CDR3, the DNA is TGTGCCTGGACCGGGGGTCGGACTGAAGCTTTCTTT. This sequence encodes CAWTGGRTEAFF.

This clonotype was counted only a few times. The chain has TRBV19 and TRBJ2-2; 7 bases align to TRBD2. This CDR3 is built from 15 residues. CDR1 is LNHDA and CDR2 is SQIVND in the germline V gene (reference sequence). J was trimmed by 0 bases and V by 6 bases; bases with no gene match: 4. CDR3 sequence: CASRSGNANTGELFF. The CDR3 DNA reads TGTGCCAGTAGAAGCGGGAACGCGAACACCGGGGAGCTGTTTTTT.

This clonotype was observed many times. V and J are TRBV11-2 and TRBJ2-5; D not certain. The V end was cut by 3 bases, the J end by 2 bases, with 10 bases between. Germline V lookup: CDR1 SGHAT, CDR2 FQNNGV. This CDR3 has 14 amino acids. As DNA, the CDR3 is TGTGCCAGCAGCTTTTATTCCGGTCAAGAGACCCAGTACTTC. It codes for CASSFYSGQETQYF.

The rearrangement uses TRBV11-2 and TRBJ2-6; D is ambiguous. Germline-derived CDR1 and CDR2 are SGHAT and FQNNGV. The CDR3 is made up of 18 amino acids. Trimming shortened V by 2 bases and J by 0 bases, and 14 bases separated the two germline ends. The CDR3 DNA reads TGTGCCAGCAGCTTAATTTCTCGTCCGAGCTCTGGGGCCAACGTCCTGACTTTC. This sequence encodes CASSLISRPSSGANVLTF.

This sequence joins TRBV24-1 and TRBJ1-2, with TRBD1 matching 7 bases. V shed 4 bases, J shed 2 bases, and the junction held 0 bases outside the gene matches. Germline CDR1 KGHDR, CDR2 SFDVKD. This CDR3 region has 13 residues. The CDR3: CATSETGNYGYTF. DNA for the CDR3: TGTGCCACCAGTGAGACAGGGAACTATGGCTACACCTTC.

This clonotype was recorded at least ten times. The chain joins TRBV20-1 to TRBJ2-3; D unresolved. Germline loops: CDR1 DFQATT, CDR2 SNEGSKA (reference sequence). V lost 7 bases, J lost 4 bases, and 12 bases lay in between. The CDR3 contains 12 residues. CDR3 sequence (DNA): TGCAGTGTTGTTTTCGGCGCAGATACGCAGTATTTT. Protein sequence: CSVVFGADTQYF.

This clonotype was counted at least ten times. The V call is TRBV12-3 or TRBV12-4, the J call TRBJ1-4; D is ambiguous. V lost 2 bases and J 5 bases, leaving 6 bases between the germline ends. This CDR3 contains 13 residues. The CDR3 region is CASSLSQNEKLFF. DNA of the CDR3: TGTGCCAGCAGTTTATCCCAGAATGAAAAACTGTTTTTT.

This clonotype was recorded a few times. V and J are TRBV7-9 and TRBJ1-4, with D hard to call. The CDR3 covers 16 residues. Trimming shortened V by 1 base and J by 1 base, and 10 bases separated the two germline ends. Germline V gene data show CDR1 as SEHNR and CDR2 as FQNEAQ (reference sequence). The DNA for the CDR3 is TGTGCCAGCAGCTTAGAAAGCGGCGGAACTAATGAAAAACTGTTTTTT. It specifies CASSLESGGTNEKLFF.